The next 17 T cell receptor beta chains were all read from a single sample in a study of blood T cell repertoires in COVID-19. Method: immunoSEQ multiplex PCR; TCRdb's copy keeps in-frame clones and lacks some. The sample carries around 160,000 clones, around 89% recorded once. The sequenced sample consisted of peripheral blood. Source of these receptors: a man aged 60 to 69 with acute or convalescent COVID-19.

This clone has more than one count but fewer than ten. The chain carries TRBV10-3 and TRBJ1-2; D remains ambiguous. V was shortened by 11 bases and J by 8 bases, with 21 bases between the two germline ends. CDR1 and CDR2 (germline): ENHRY, SYGVKD. The length of the CDR3 is 13 residues. CDR3 DNA: TGTGCCTCAGGAGTCGAGGCAGGAGGCGGCTACACCTTC. Residues: CASGVEAGGGYTF.

The V and J genes are TRBV7-9 and TRBJ1-4; 8 positions agree with TRBD1. Germline V gives CDR1 SEHNR, CDR2 FQNEAQ (reference sequence). V trimming: 6 bases; J trimming: 8 bases; junction bases outside the gene matches: 14. The CDR3 is 16 amino acids. CDR3 DNA: TGTGCCAGCAGACCAGATGGCAGGGGGCGAAGGGAAAAACTGTTTTTT. It is translated as CASRPDGRGRREKLFF.

In DNA, the CDR3 is TGTGCCAGCAGCCCCGCCGGCGGGTCCTCTGGAAACACCATATATTTT. It encodes CASSPAGGSSGNTIYF. The J gene is TRBJ1-3, the V gene TRBV4-2, with D uncertain. The CDR3 is 16 residues long. Trimming took off 4 bases at V and 0 bases at J, with 13 bases between the two ends. CDR1 and CDR2 from the germline V gene are LGHNA and YNFKEQ.

This clone showed up just a few times. The chain is built from TRBV7-8 and TRBJ1-5, with D possibly TRBD1 on 5 matching bases. Germline values: CDR1 SGHVS, CDR2 FQNEAQ. V lost 4 bases and J 0 bases, leaving 16 bases between the germline ends. This CDR3 region has 17 residues. In DNA form, the CDR3 reads TGTGCCAGCAGCTCCCAACCGCAGGGATATAGCAATCAGCCCCAGCATTTT. Encoded protein: CASSSQPQGYSNQPQHF.

The table lists this clone with a count of one. The chain recombines TRBV6-1 with TRBJ1-2; D is unresolved. V lost 0 bases and J lost 4, with 15 bases in between. CDR1 and CDR2 from the germline V gene are MNHNS and SASEGT. The CDR3 contains 16 residues. The CDR3 sequence is CASSEAEGSRVYGYTF. The CDR3 DNA is TGTGCCAGCAGTGAAGCCGAGGGCTCAAGGGTCTATGGCTACACCTTC.

As concerns this clone: The junction departs from the called germline gene at one end, perhaps through a read error. CDR3: CAGREDFLYEQYF. The CDR3 DNA is TGTGCCGGCAGAGAGGACTTCCTCTACGAGCAGTACTTC. The rearrangement joins TRBV2 to TRBJ2-7; tentative D call: TRBD2 (5 bases). CDR1 is SNHLY and CDR2 is FYNNEI in the germline V gene. This CDR3 comprises 13 residues.

The chain recombines TRBV6-1 with TRBJ1-6; a possible D gene is TRBD1 (5 bases). Germline lookup yields CDR1 MNHNS and CDR2 SASEGT. The CDR3 length is 16 residues. V gave up 0 bases and J gave up 9 bases, with 15 bases separating them. The CDR3, as DNA: TGTGCCAGCAGTGAAGCGCGGCAGGGAAGTTTTTCACCCCTCCACTTT. It specifies CASSEARQGSFSPLHF.

The V call is TRBV10-3, the J call TRBJ2-7, with 7 bases matching TRBD1. Trimming cost V 0 bases and J 5 bases; bases outside gene matches: 7. The germline V gene has CDR1 ENHRY and CDR2 SYGVKD. The CDR3 is 15 residues long. The CDR3 DNA sequence: TGTGCCATCAGTGAGTCGGGAAAGGGGGCGAACGAGCAGTACTTC. Residues: CAISESGKGANEQYF.

The chain is built from TRBV3-1 (or the pseudogene TRBV3-2) and TRBJ1-1; no clear D gene. Trimming took 1 base from V and 7 from J, leaving 13 bases between them. The CDR3 sequence is 14 residues long. Germline values: CDR1 LGHDT, CDR2 YNNKEL (reference sequence). CDR3 in DNA: TGTGCCAGCAGCCAAGGGTTTGAGGGCAGTGAAGCTTTCTTT. It encodes CASSQGFEGSEAFF.

The chain has TRBV7-2 and TRBJ1-5; D gene unclear. This CDR3 contains 13 residues. The V gene lost 5 bases and the J gene lost 9 bases, with 14 bases spanning the gap. Per the germline V gene, CDR1 is SGHTA and CDR2 is FQGNSA. This CDR3 is CASSVSGEGPQHF. In DNA form, the CDR3 reads TGTGCCAGCAGCGTTTCCGGCGAGGGGCCCCAGCATTTT.

The chain joins TRBV18 to TRBJ2-3, with a tentative D call TRBD2 (7 bases). The CDR3 spans 17 residues. The germline V gene has CDR1 KGHSH and CDR2 LQKENI. V lost 3 bases to trimming and J lost 3 bases, with 19 bases between them. In DNA form, the CDR3 reads TGTGCCAGCTCACCCCTCCCCCGGACTAGGGGGACAGATACGCAGTATTTT. It encodes CASSPLPRTRGTDTQYF. Supplemented by reference TRBV18 and TRBJ2-3, the full variable domain reads NAGVMQNPRHLVRRRGQEARLRCSPMKGHSHVYWYRQLPEEGLKFMVYLQKENIIDESGMPKERFSAEFPKEGPSILRIQQVVRGDSAAYFCASSPLPRTRGTDTQYFGPGTRLTVL.

The rearrangement uses TRBV3-1 (or the pseudogene TRBV3-2) and TRBJ2-2, with 10 bases matching TRBD2. Germline-derived CDR1 and CDR2 are LGHDT and YNNKEL (reference sequence). The CDR3 totals 16 residues. V trimming: 5 bases; J trimming: 5 bases; junction bases outside the gene matches: 8. This chain's CDR3 is CASSLSGGARTGELFF. The CDR3 DNA is TGTGCCAGCAGCTTGAGCGGGGGGGCCCGTACCGGGGAGCTGTTTTTT.

This clone was detected a few times. This chain uses TRBV2 with TRBJ2-1, with 16 bases matching TRBD2. Germline values: CDR1 SNHLY, CDR2 FYNNEI. CDR3 length equals 19 residues. Losses at the gene ends were 5 bases for V and 2 bases for J; bases not matched to a gene: 9. The CDR3 spells CASSKNPGLAGGAYNEQFF. The CDR3 DNA follows: TGTGCCAGCAGTAAAAACCCGGGACTAGCGGGGGGGGCCTACAATGAGCAGTTCTTC.

The chain recombines TRBV6-1 with TRBJ1-2, with 7 bases fitting TRBD1. Germline CDR1 is MNHNS and CDR2 is SASEGT. The trim removed 2 bases at V and 2 bases at J, leaving 5 bases unmatched. The CDR3 sequence is 15 residues long. The CDR3 sequence is CASSERPGQNYGYTF. CDR3 sequence (DNA): TGTGCCAGCAGTGAAAGGCCGGGACAGAACTATGGCTACACCTTC.

This clone came up a few times. The gene calls are TRBV5-5 and TRBJ1-3; 7 bases match TRBD1. Germline loops: CDR1 SGHKS, CDR2 YYEKEE (reference sequence). V lost 0 bases and J lost 3; bases outside the gene matches: 3. The CDR3 sequence is 15 residues long. The CDR3 DNA sequence: TGTGCCAGCAGCTTGGCCCAGGGGGTTGGAAACACCATATATTTT. It codes for CASSLAQGVGNTIYF. Based on the CDR3 plus reference TRBV5-5 and TRBJ1-3, the full variable domain is DAGVTQSPTHLIKTRGQQVTLRCSPISGHKSVSWYQQVLGQGPQFIFQYYEKEERGRGNFPDRFSARQFPNYSSELNVNALLLGDSALYLCASSLAQGVGNTIYFGEGSWLTVV.

The chain employs TRBV29-1 and TRBJ1-2; TRBD1 agrees at 9 bases. J gave up 6 bases and V 4 bases, and 3 bases lay outside the gene matches. The CDR3 length is 12 residues. Germline assignment: CDR1 SQVTM and CDR2 ANQGSEA. CDR3 sequence (DNA): TGCAGCGTTGTCGGACAGGGGAATGGCTACACCTTC. Amino acids: CSVVGQGNGYTF.

This clone showed up just a few times. The rearrangement links TRBV7-2 to TRBJ2-3; maybe TRBD1 (5 bases). Germline V lookup: CDR1 SGHTA, CDR2 FQGNSA. The CDR3 is 15 amino acids. The V gene lost 2 bases and the J gene lost 0 bases, with 9 bases spanning the gap. The CDR3 DNA reads TGTGCCAGCAGCTTAACCCAGGGAAGCACAGATACGCAGTATTTT. Translated: CASSLTQGSTDTQYF. Complete variable domain (other parts from reference TRBV7-2 and TRBJ2-3): GAGVSQSPSNKVTEKGKDVELRCDPISGHTALYWYRQSLGQGLEFLIYFQGNSAPDKSGLPSDRFSAERTGGSVSTLTIQRTQQEDSAVYLCASSLTQGSTDTQYFGPGTRLTVL.